This is a list of T cell receptor beta chains from one sample in a study of CXCR3-negative and CXCR3-positive naive CD8 T cells. TCRdb reanalyzed the 5' RACE reads and collapses them to one entry per CDR3 protein, without DNA. Recorded for this sample: approximately 100,000 distinct CDR3 sequences. The sample consisted of naive CXCR3+ CD8+ T cells from blood. The source of these receptors is a human donor in good health. Some clones in this sample may be carry-over from other donors' samples. Both conserved end residues are part of each CDR3. Each record gives: CDR3 protein, J gene, V gene, CDR3 length.

cdr3_aa: CASSLDSGQGSYEQYF
j_call: TRBJ2-7
v_call: TRBV5-1
cdr3_length: 16

cdr3_aa: CASRTQNTGELFF
j_call: TRBJ2-2
v_call: TRBV7-9
cdr3_length: 13

cdr3_aa: CASSPLPTGALAYNEQFF
j_call: TRBJ2-1
v_call: TRBV18
cdr3_length: 18

cdr3_aa: CSARDWGTGDPYEQYF
j_call: TRBJ2-7
v_call: TRBV20-1
cdr3_length: 16

cdr3_aa: CASSVPQGGGETDTQYF
j_call: TRBJ2-3
v_call: TRBV9
cdr3_length: 17

cdr3_aa: CASSLTGASEQFF
j_call: TRBJ2-1
v_call: TRBV19
cdr3_length: 13

cdr3_aa: CSVEPLAGSSYEQYF
j_call: TRBJ2-7
v_call: TRBV29-1
cdr3_length: 15

cdr3_aa: CSAGDRALEQYF
j_call: TRBJ2-7
v_call: TRBV29-1
cdr3_length: 12

cdr3_aa: CASSYLTDREAFF
j_call: TRBJ1-1
v_call: TRBV6-5
cdr3_length: 13

cdr3_aa: CATSRSGMDGPNYGYTF
j_call: TRBJ1-2
v_call: TRBV15
cdr3_length: 17

cdr3_aa: CASSNSGTGLAYEQYF
j_call: TRBJ2-7
v_call: TRBV7-9
cdr3_length: 16

cdr3_aa: CASSLAPLAGEETQYF
j_call: TRBJ2-5
v_call: TRBV12-3/TRBV12-4
cdr3_length: 16

cdr3_aa: CASSYGQGAYGYTF
j_call: TRBJ1-2
v_call: TRBV12-3/TRBV12-4
cdr3_length: 14

cdr3_aa: CASSLPGPVSYNEQFF
j_call: TRBJ2-1
v_call: TRBV12-3/TRBV12-4
cdr3_length: 16

cdr3_aa: CASSLVDTEAFF
j_call: TRBJ1-1
v_call: TRBV7-9
cdr3_length: 12

cdr3_aa: CASSRGRGTGELFF
j_call: TRBJ2-2
v_call: TRBV27
cdr3_length: 14

cdr3_aa: CASSYYIGGSSYNEQFF
j_call: TRBJ2-1
v_call: TRBV6-2/TRBV6-3
cdr3_length: 17

cdr3_aa: CASSYGGGGYEQYF
j_call: TRBJ2-7
v_call: TRBV6-5
cdr3_length: 14

cdr3_aa: CASGATSYEQYF
j_call: TRBJ2-7
v_call: TRBV28
cdr3_length: 12

cdr3_aa: CASSVGNLGDTQYF
j_call: TRBJ2-3
v_call: TRBV9
cdr3_length: 14

cdr3_aa: CSVEGTGQGSYEQYF
j_call: TRBJ2-7
v_call: TRBV29-1
cdr3_length: 15

cdr3_aa: CASSQEWSGVGGANVLTF
j_call: TRBJ2-6
v_call: TRBV4-1
cdr3_length: 18

cdr3_aa: CASSFSGGVLGEKLFF
j_call: TRBJ1-4
v_call: TRBV27
cdr3_length: 16

cdr3_aa: CASSFLGLVSYNEQFF
j_call: TRBJ2-1
v_call: TRBV7-6
cdr3_length: 16

cdr3_aa: CASSSRMSGGRTDTQYF
j_call: TRBJ2-3
v_call: TRBV7-2
cdr3_length: 17

cdr3_aa: CSVVGSNTGELFF
j_call: TRBJ2-2
v_call: TRBV29-1
cdr3_length: 13